This TCR beta chain emerged from a study of control samples from healthy donors and cancer patients. Using immunoSEQ multiplex PCR, the repertoire was profiled, and TCRdb retains in-frame clones only, with some absent. This sample has approximately 170,000 clones, with roughly 95% found just once. The CDR3 totals 13 residues. V was clipped by 5 bases and J by 8 bases; unmatched bases: 3. This TCR was recovered from an older woman in good health. The V and J genes are TRBV12-3 or TRBV12-4 and TRBJ1-2, with 12 bases matching TRBD1. Input material: blood. The CDR3 nucleotides read TGTGCCAGCAGTGGGACAGGGGGCGAGGGCTACACCTTC. It specifies CASSGTGGEGYTF.